The 13 T cell receptor beta chains below were found in one sample sequenced in a study of cytomegalovirus exposure and HLA in healthy donors. The study ran its PCR with 60 Vbeta and 13 Jbeta primers. Some clones are missing from TCRdb's copy, which holds only in-frame ones; the method was immunoSEQ multiplex PCR. Among 150,000 to 200,000 clones listed, roughly 77% were seen once. The source material was PBMCs. All receptors derive from a woman aged 50 to 65 in good health and CMV-seronegative.

Ten or more counts support this clone. Other DNA sequences in this sample translate to the same CDR3. This rearrangement joins TRBV19 to TRBJ1-1; D is possibly TRBD1 (5 bases). This CDR3 region has 11 residues. V lost 8 bases and J lost 2, with 6 bases in between. Germline V gene data show CDR1 as LNHDA and CDR2 as SQIVND (reference sequence). CDR3 sequence: CASDRNTEAFF. The CDR3 DNA sequence: TGTGCCAGTGACAGAAACACTGAAGCTTTCTTT.

The chain joins TRBV28 to TRBJ2-1; tentative D call: TRBD2 (6 bases). Germline V gene sequence: CDR1 MDHEN, CDR2 SYDVKM. V dropped 7 bases and J dropped 0 bases, with 10 bases sitting between them. The CDR3 totals 14 residues. CDR3 DNA sequence: TGTGCCAGCACAGGACTACCCTCCTACAATGAGCAGTTCTTC. Protein product: CASTGLPSYNEQFF.

V and J are TRBV6-5 and TRBJ1-6; tentatively, D is TRBD1 (6 bases). V was trimmed by 8 bases and J by 6 bases, leaving 14 bases between them. Looked up from germline, CDR1 is MNHEY and CDR2 is SVGAGI. The CDR3 is 14 residues long. CDR3 residues: CASGLTGINSPLHF. The CDR3 DNA is TGTGCCAGCGGGTTAACAGGGATTAATTCACCCCTCCACTTT.

The chain recombines TRBV7-2 with TRBJ2-7, with 8 nucleotides matching TRBD2. Germline V CDR1 and CDR2: SGHTA, FQGNSA. Trimming cost V 3 bases and J 2 bases; bases outside gene matches: 6. The CDR3 consists of 15 residues. This CDR3 reads CASSFSGTNPYEQYF. The CDR3 coding sequence is TGTGCCAGCAGCTTTAGCGGGACTAACCCCTACGAGCAGTACTTC.

The genes are TRBV5-6 and TRBJ1-2; TRBD1 is a possible D gene (5 bases). V lost 2 bases and J lost 2, with 7 bases in between. Germline V gives CDR1 SGHDT, CDR2 YYEEEE. The CDR3 is 13 residues long. CDR3 loop: CASSFRVNYGYTF. For the CDR3, the DNA is TGTGCCAGCAGCTTCAGGGTAAACTATGGCTACACCTTC.

This chain uses TRBV10-3 with TRBJ2-4, with D perhaps TRBD1 (5 bases). The CDR3 spans 14 residues. V was cut by 3 bases and J by 5 bases, with 11 bases left in between. Per germline, CDR1 ENHRY and CDR2 SYGVKD. CDR3 coding DNA: TGTGCCATCAGTGAAGGGGTAAGGGAAAACATTCAGTACTTC. It yields the protein CAISEGVRENIQYF.

The chain uses TRBV2 and TRBJ2-3; the match to TRBD1 covers 7 bases. The CDR3 runs to 17 residues. The ends lost 1 base at V and 3 bases at J; junction bases unmatched: 10. Germline assignment: CDR1 SNHLY and CDR2 FYNNEI. The CDR3: CASSEVQTGYGTDTQYF. CDR3 bases: TGTGCCAGCAGTGAAGTTCAGACAGGGTACGGAACAGATACGCAGTATTTT.

The chain is built from TRBV19 and TRBJ2-5, with 12 positions matching TRBD2. CDR1 LNHDA and CDR2 SQIVND come from the germline V gene (reference sequence). The trim removed 5 bases at V and 4 bases at J, leaving 5 bases unmatched. This CDR3 region has 15 residues. This CDR3 is CASSLLAGGAETQYF. The CDR3, as DNA: TGTGCCAGTAGTTTACTAGCGGGAGGTGCAGAGACCCAGTACTTC.

This clone has a handful of counts. The chain recombines TRBV6-5 with TRBJ1-6; D uncertain. Per the germline V gene, CDR1 is MNHEY and CDR2 is SVGAGI. V gave up 7 bases and J gave up 9 bases, with 16 bases separating them. This CDR3 spans 14 amino acids. CDR3 sequence (DNA): TGTGCCAGCACCCCCGTGTGGGGAGTTTCACCCCTCCACTTT. The encoded protein is CASTPVWGVSPLHF.

This clone was seen once. The CDR3 nucleotides read TGTGCCAGCAGTCCCCCGGGGGTCTTAAACATTCAGTACTTC. Translation gives CASSPPGVLNIQYF. The rearrangement uses TRBV7-2 and TRBJ2-4; TRBD2 is a possible D gene (6 bases). CDR3 length: 14 residues. Germline-derived CDR1 and CDR2 are SGHTA and FQGNSA. The V end lost 6 bases, the J end lost 6 bases, and 15 bases lay between the germline ends.

This sequence joins TRBV5-4 and TRBJ2-1, with 9 bases identical to TRBD1. V was pared by 4 bases and J by 4 bases, with 6 bases of the junction left unmatched. This CDR3 is built from 15 residues. Germline V gene sequence: CDR1 SGHNT, CDR2 YYREEE (reference sequence). The CDR3: CASSPPGQGYNEQFF. The CDR3 nucleotides read TGTGCCAGCAGCCCACCGGGACAGGGATACAATGAGCAGTTCTTC.

The chain employs TRBV5-1 and TRBJ1-2, with TRBD1 matching over 7 bases. The CDR3 is 13 residues long. The junction had 5 bases not matched to a gene; V was cut back by 2 bases and J by 7 bases. Germline V lookup: CDR1 SGHRS, CDR2 YFSETQ. The CDR3 region is CASSLKGQSGYTF. The CDR3 nucleotides are TGCGCCAGCAGCTTAAAGGGACAGTCTGGCTACACCTTC.

The DNA for the CDR3 is TGCGCCAGCAGCCAAGATCAGGGACAGGGCTACAATGAGCAGTTCTTC. Protein sequence: CASSQDQGQGYNEQFF. The chain recombines TRBV4-3 with TRBJ2-1, with 9 positions matching TRBD1. Trimming removed 0 bases from V and 3 bases from J; junction bases left unmatched: 3. The V gene's germline CDR1 is LGHNA and CDR2 YSLEER. The CDR3 runs to 16 residues.